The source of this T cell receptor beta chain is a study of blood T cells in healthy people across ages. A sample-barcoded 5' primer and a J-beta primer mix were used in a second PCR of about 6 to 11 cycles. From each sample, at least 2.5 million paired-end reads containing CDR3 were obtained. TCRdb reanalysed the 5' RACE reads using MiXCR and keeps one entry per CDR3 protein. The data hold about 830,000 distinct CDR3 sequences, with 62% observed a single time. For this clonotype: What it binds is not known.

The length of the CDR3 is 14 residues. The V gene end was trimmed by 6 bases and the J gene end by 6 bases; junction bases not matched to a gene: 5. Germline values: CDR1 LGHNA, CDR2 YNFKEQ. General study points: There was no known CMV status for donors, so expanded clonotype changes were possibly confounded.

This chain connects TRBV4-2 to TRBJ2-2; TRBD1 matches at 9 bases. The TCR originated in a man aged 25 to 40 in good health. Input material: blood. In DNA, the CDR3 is TGTGCCAGCAGGGACTACAGGGGGCCCGGGGAGCTGTTTTTT. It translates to CASRDYRGPGELFF.